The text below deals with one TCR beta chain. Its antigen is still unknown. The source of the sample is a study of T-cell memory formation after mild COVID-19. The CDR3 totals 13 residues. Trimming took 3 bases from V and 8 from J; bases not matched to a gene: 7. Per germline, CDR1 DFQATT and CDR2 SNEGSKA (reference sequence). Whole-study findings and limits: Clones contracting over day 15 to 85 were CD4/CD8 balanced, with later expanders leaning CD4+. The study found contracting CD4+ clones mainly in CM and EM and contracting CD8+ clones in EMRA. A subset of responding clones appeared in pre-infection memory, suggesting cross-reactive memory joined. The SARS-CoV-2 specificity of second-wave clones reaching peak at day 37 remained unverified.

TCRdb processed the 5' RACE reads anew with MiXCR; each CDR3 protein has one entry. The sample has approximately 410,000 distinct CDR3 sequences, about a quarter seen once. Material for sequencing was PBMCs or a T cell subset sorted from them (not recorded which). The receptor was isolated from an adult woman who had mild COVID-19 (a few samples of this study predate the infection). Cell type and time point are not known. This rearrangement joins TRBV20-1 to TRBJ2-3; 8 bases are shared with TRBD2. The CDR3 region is CSASREGTGTQYF. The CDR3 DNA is TGCAGTGCTAGTCGGGAGGGTACCGGTACGCAGTATTTT.